The 19 T cell receptor beta chains below come from one sample, sequenced in a study of cytomegalovirus exposure and HLA in healthy donors. Primers for the PCR totalled 60 Vbeta and 13 Jbeta. Sequenced by immunoSEQ multiplex PCR; TCRdb stores in-frame clones only, minus some. Here the sample spans over 95,000 clones, more than 70% being singletons. The sample taken for sequencing was PBMCs. Receptor source: a female donor in good health and CMV-seronegative.

V is TRBV5-4 and J is TRBJ1-4; 8 bases are shared with TRBD1. In germline, CDR1 is SGHNT, CDR2 YYREEE (reference sequence). V was clipped by 3 bases and J by 2 bases; unmatched bases: 3. The CDR3 has 15 residues. The CDR3 here is CASSSTGGTNEKLFF. The CDR3, as DNA: TGTGCCAGCAGCTCAACAGGGGGGACTAATGAAAAACTGTTTTTT.

This chain uses TRBV9 with TRBJ2-1, with TRBD2 matching 12 bases. With V trimmed by 0 bases and J by 5 bases, 0 bases remained unmatched. CDR3 length: 15 amino acids. Germline CDR1 is SGDLS and CDR2 is YYNGEE. CDR3 sequence (DNA): TGTGCCAGCAGCGTAGGGACTAGCGGGAACAATGAGCAGTTCTTC. Protein: CASSVGTSGNNEQFF. The whole variable domain, filled in from reference TRBV9 and TRBJ2-1, reads DSGVTQTPKHLITATGQRVTLRCSPRSGDLSVYWYQQSLDQGLQFLIQYYNGEERAKGNILERFSAQQFPDLHSELNLSSLELGDSALYFCASSVGTSGNNEQFFGPGTRLTVL.

This chain connects TRBV28 to TRBJ2-1, with D possibly being TRBD1 (5 bases). V shed 5 bases and J shed 2 bases, with 10 bases lying between them. The CDR3 sequence is 14 residues long. CDR1 and CDR2 from the germline V gene are MDHEN and SYDVKM. The DNA for the CDR3 is TGTGCCAGCAGTCCAGGGTTCCCCTACAATGAGCAGTTCTTC. This gives the protein CASSPGFPYNEQFF.

The chain recombines TRBV5-1 with TRBJ1-3; 8 nucleotides agree with TRBD1. Germline-derived CDR1 and CDR2 are SGHRS and YFSETQ. This CDR3 spans 15 amino acids. J was trimmed by 4 bases and V by 0 bases; bases with no gene match: 3. The chain's CDR3 is CASSLGDRPGNTIYF. CDR3 coding DNA: TGCGCCAGCAGCTTGGGGGACAGGCCAGGAAACACCATATATTTT.

The J gene is TRBJ1-2, the V gene TRBV14; D may be TRBD1 (5 bases). The V end was cut by 1 base, the J end by 4 bases, with 16 bases between. This CDR3 has 16 amino acids. Germline CDR1 reads SGHDN; CDR2 reads FVKESK. This chain's CDR3 is CASSQGRAGVAYGYTF. CDR3 in DNA: TGTGCCAGCAGCCAAGGGAGGGCGGGGGTCGCCTATGGCTACACCTTC.

The chain combines TRBV19 with TRBJ1-1; the D is unclear. This CDR3 spans 14 amino acids. The V gene's germline CDR1 is LNHDA and CDR2 SQIVND (reference sequence). V lost 9 bases to trimming and J lost 1 base, with 15 bases between them. The CDR3 DNA is TGTGCCAGCTTCCGCTTGGGCGCGAACACTGAAGCTTTCTTT. Its translation is CASFRLGANTEAFF. Using reference TRBV19 and TRBJ1-1 for the parts outside the CDR3, the full variable domain is DGGITQSPKYLFRKEGQNVTLSCEQNLNHDAMYWYRQDPGQGLRLIYYSQIVNDFQKGDIAEGYSVSREKKESFPLTVTSAQKNPTAFYLCASFRLGANTEAFFGQGTRLTVV.

This chain links TRBV30 with TRBJ2-7, with TRBD2 matching over 11 bases. This CDR3 contains 14 residues. J gave up 6 bases and V 0 bases, and 4 bases lay outside the gene matches. Germline V lookup: CDR1 GTSNPN, CDR2 SVGIG (reference sequence). CDR3 loop: CAWSVLLAGAEQYF. Here the CDR3 DNA reads TGTGCCTGGAGTGTACTACTAGCGGGGGCCGAGCAGTACTTC.

This chain's CDR3 is CASSQALAGPQETQYF. As DNA, the CDR3 is TGCGCCAGCAGCCAAGCACTAGCGGGCCCGCAAGAGACCCAGTACTTC. The V gene is TRBV4-1, the J gene TRBJ2-5; 9 bases match TRBD2. The length of the CDR3 is 16 residues. After removal of 1 base from V and 2 bases from J, the junction contained 5 bases not matched to a gene. CDR1 is MGHRA, CDR2 YSYEKL, per germline.

This clone has only a few counts. The V gene is TRBV5-1, the J gene TRBJ1-1; D is possibly TRBD1 (6 bases). The germline gives CDR1 SGHRS, CDR2 YFSETQ. V was trimmed by 5 bases and J by 1 base, leaving 9 bases between them. The CDR3 sequence is 13 residues long. The CDR3 loop reads CASSPQGNTEAFF. The CDR3 DNA sequence: TGCGCCAGCAGTCCACAGGGGAACACTGAAGCTTTCTTT.

This clone turned up a few times. The rearrangement joins TRBV5-4 to TRBJ2-6, with 7 bases aligning to TRBD1. Germline trimming cut 4 bases from V and 0 bases from J; bases unmatched to any gene: 1. The length of the CDR3 is 15 residues. Germline V gives CDR1 SGHNT, CDR2 YYREEE (reference sequence). The CDR3 reads CASSPGGSGANVLTF. The CDR3 DNA is TGTGCCAGCAGCCCAGGGGGCTCTGGGGCCAACGTCCTGACTTTC.

This clone is a singleton in its sample. This chain joins TRBV9 and TRBJ2-5, with 8 nucleotides matching TRBD2. Trimming cost V 2 bases and J 5 bases; bases outside gene matches: 14. Germline V gene sequence: CDR1 SGDLS, CDR2 YYNGEE. This CDR3 spans 17 amino acids. Here the CDR3 DNA reads TGTGCCAGCAGCGTGGGGGGTAATAGCGGGGTCGAGGAGACCCAGTACTTC. This gives the protein CASSVGGNSGVEETQYF. Full variable domain (remainder filled in from reference TRBV9 and TRBJ2-5): DSGVTQTPKHLITATGQRVTLRCSPRSGDLSVYWYQQSLDQGLQFLIQYYNGEERAKGNILERFSAQQFPDLHSELNLSSLELGDSALYFCASSVGGNSGVEETQYFGPGTRLLVL.

V is TRBV6-6 and J is TRBJ2-7, with D possibly matching TRBD1 (6 bases). Germline-derived CDR1 and CDR2 are MNHNY and SVGAGI (reference sequence). V lost 4 bases and J 0 bases, leaving 10 bases between the germline ends. The CDR3 has 14 amino acids. For the CDR3, the DNA is TGTGCCAGCAGTTGGGACAACCCCTCCTACGAGCAGTACTTC. Protein: CASSWDNPSYEQYF.

This rearrangement joins TRBV7-8 to TRBJ2-1; TRBD2 aligns across 7 bases. The germline gives CDR1 SGHVS, CDR2 FQNEAQ. J was trimmed by 8 bases and V by 1 base; bases with no gene match: 17. CDR3 length: 18 amino acids. CDR3 amino acids: CASSLGTRTRGLLDEQFF. CDR3 nucleotides: TGTGCCAGCAGCTTAGGGACTAGGACTAGAGGTCTCCTTGATGAGCAGTTCTTC.

This chain connects TRBV29-1 to TRBJ2-7; TRBD2 agrees at 11 bases. The germline V gene has CDR1 SQVTM and CDR2 ANQGSEA. CDR3 length: 13 amino acids. V dropped 6 bases and J dropped 1; count of bases not matched to a gene: 2. Here the CDR3 DNA reads TGCAGCGTCACTAGCGGGAGTTCCTACGAGCAGTACTTC. Translation gives CSVTSGSSYEQYF.

The rearrangement joins TRBV19 to TRBJ1-5; tentatively, D is TRBD1 (5 bases). In germline, CDR1 is LNHDA, CDR2 SQIVND (reference sequence). Trimming stripped 4 bases from V and 4 bases from J, with 17 bases between. The CDR3 is 16 residues long. The DNA for the CDR3 is TGTGCCAGTAGTAACGAAGGGGAGGTAGGGAATCAGCCCCAGCATTTT. Translated, it gives CASSNEGEVGNQPQHF.

This chain uses TRBV28 with TRBJ1-5; D remains ambiguous. Germline assignment: CDR1 MDHEN and CDR2 SYDVKM. The CDR3 length is 16 residues. The ends were cut back, 5 bases at V and 0 bases at J, with 14 bases in the middle. As DNA, the CDR3 is TGTGCCAGCAGTGTGATAGCCACCCATAGCAATCAGCCCCAGCATTTT. This codes for CASSVIATHSNQPQHF.

The sample holds a few counts of this clone. V is TRBV7-8 and J is TRBJ2-1; 10 positions agree with TRBD1. CDR1 and CDR2 (germline): SGHVS, FQNEAQ. CDR3 length equals 15 residues. The trim removed 0 bases at V and 8 bases at J, leaving 4 bases unmatched. CDR3 DNA: TGTGCCAGCAGCTTAGCCGGGACAGGGGATTATGAGCAGTTCTTC. It encodes CASSLAGTGDYEQFF. The full variable domain, with the rest looked up from reference TRBV7-8 and TRBJ2-1, is GAGVSQSPRYKVAKRGQDVALRCDPISGHVSLFWYQQALGQGPEFLTYFQNEAQLDKSGLPSDRFFAERPEGSVSTLKIQRTQQEDSAVYLCASSLAGTGDYEQFFGPGTRLTVL.

This chain joins TRBV7-9 and TRBJ2-7, with TRBD1 as a possible D gene (5 bases). Germline V gene data show CDR1 as SEHNR and CDR2 as FQNEAQ (reference sequence). V dropped 2 bases and J dropped 4 bases, with 21 bases sitting between them. CDR3 size: 17 residues. CDR3 region: CASSLSGQGKVLYEQYF. CDR3 bases: TGTGCCAGCAGCTTATCCGGGCAGGGCAAAGTTTTGTACGAGCAGTACTTC.

The V call is TRBV6-6, the J call TRBJ2-3, with 8 bases matching TRBD2. The CDR3 is 13 residues long. Losses at the gene ends were 6 bases for V and 8 bases for J; bases not matched to a gene: 7. Germline CDR1 reads MNHNY; CDR2 reads SVGAGI (reference sequence). The CDR3 DNA sequence: TGTGCCAGCAGACCAGACGCGGGAGGTACGCAGTATTTT. Protein: CASRPDAGGTQYF.